The clone carrying this T cell receptor (beta chain) appeared a few times. The data are from a study of blood T cell repertoires in COVID-19. Clones were sequenced by immunoSEQ multiplex PCR, and TCRdb holds only the in-frame ones, with some missing. The sample has under 40,000 clones; roughly 87% are singletons. Trimming shortened V by 8 bases and J by 5 bases, and 12 bases separated the two germline ends. This CDR3 is built from 12 residues. Germline V gives CDR1 SNHLY, CDR2 FYNNEI. This chain links TRBV2 with TRBJ2-5, with D possibly matching TRBD2 (6 bases). The sequenced sample was peripheral blood. The clonotype comes from a man in his sixties with active COVID-19. CDR3 sequence: CASWGDGETQYF. The CDR3 DNA is TGTGCCAGCTGGGGGGATGGGGAGACCCAGTACTTC. The whole variable domain, remainder taken from reference TRBV2 and TRBJ2-5, is EPEVTQTPSHQVTQMGQEVILRCVPISNHLYFYWYRQILGQKVEFLVSFYNNEISEKSEIFDDQFSVERPDGSNFTLKIRSTKLEDSAMYFCASWGDGETQYFGPGTRLLVL.